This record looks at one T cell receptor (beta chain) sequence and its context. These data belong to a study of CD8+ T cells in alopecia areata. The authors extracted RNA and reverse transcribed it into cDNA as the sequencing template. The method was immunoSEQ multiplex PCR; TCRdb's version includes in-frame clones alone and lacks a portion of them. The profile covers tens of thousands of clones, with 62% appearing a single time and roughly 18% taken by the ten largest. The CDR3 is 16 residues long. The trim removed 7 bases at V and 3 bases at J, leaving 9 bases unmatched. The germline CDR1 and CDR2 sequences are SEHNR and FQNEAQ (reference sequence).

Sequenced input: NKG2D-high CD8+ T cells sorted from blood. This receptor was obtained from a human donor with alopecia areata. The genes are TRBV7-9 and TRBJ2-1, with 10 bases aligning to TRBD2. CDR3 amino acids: CASTLELAGFYNEQFF. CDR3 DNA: TGTGCCAGCACCCTCGAACTAGCGGGATTCTACAATGAGCAGTTCTTC.